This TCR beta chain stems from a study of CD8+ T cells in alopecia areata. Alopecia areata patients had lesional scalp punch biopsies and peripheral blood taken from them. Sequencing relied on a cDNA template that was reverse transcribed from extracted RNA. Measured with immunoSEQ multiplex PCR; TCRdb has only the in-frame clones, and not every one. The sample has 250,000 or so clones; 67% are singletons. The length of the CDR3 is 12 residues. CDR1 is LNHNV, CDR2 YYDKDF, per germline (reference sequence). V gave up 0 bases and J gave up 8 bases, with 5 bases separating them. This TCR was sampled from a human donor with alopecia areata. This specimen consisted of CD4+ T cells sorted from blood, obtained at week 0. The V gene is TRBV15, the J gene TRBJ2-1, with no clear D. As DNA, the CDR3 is TGTGCCACCAGCAGAGATACGGATGAGCAGTTCTTC. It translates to CATSRDTDEQFF.